The rows below give T cell receptor beta chains drawn from one sample of a study of regulatory T cells in long-lasting Graves disease. MiXCR, run by TCRdb on the multiplex PCR reads, gives a single entry per CDR3 protein. The sample lists roughly 500,000 distinct CDR3 sequences, around 15% occurring once. This sample was shared with a second study, whose subject was T cells in Graves' hyperthyroidism and ophthalmopathy.

Source: peripheral blood mononuclear cells (PBMCs), taken at new diagnosis, from a patient treated with antithyroid drugs. Every receptor here comes from a woman aged 45-59 years with Graves disease. Both conserved end residues are part of each CDR3. D genes are given only for firm matches. Size is omitted from some rows. Given values are once, few, many or a class for expanded clones.

v_call: TRBV28; j_call: TRBJ2-7; clone_size: many; d_call: TRBD2; cdr3_nt: TGTGCCAGCAGTTTACGACTAGCGGGAGCCCCTGGGGACGAGCAGTACTTC; cdr3_aa: CASSLRLAGAPGDEQYF
v_call: TRBV18; j_call: TRBJ2-3; clone_size: many; d_call: TRBD2; cdr3_nt: TGTGCCAGCTCACCAGCGCTAGCGGGAGTCACAGATACGCAGTATTTT; cdr3_aa: CASSPALAGVTDTQYF
v_call: TRBV12-3/TRBV12-4; j_call: TRBJ2-7; clone_size: many; d_call: TRBD1; cdr3_nt: TGTGCCAGCAGTCCTCCGGGACAGGGGTTCGAGCAGTACTTC; cdr3_aa: CASSPPGQGFEQYF
v_call: TRBV19; j_call: TRBJ1-1; clone_size: many; d_call: -; cdr3_nt: TGTGCCAGTAGTATTGCGGTTAACACTGAAGCTTTCTTT; cdr3_aa: CASSIAVNTEAFF
v_call: TRBV11-2; j_call: TRBJ2-5; clone_size: few; d_call: TRBD1; cdr3_nt: TGTGCCAGCAGCTTCTCCCAACTCGGGACAGGGCTGGAGACCCAGTACTTC; cdr3_aa: CASSFSQLGTGLETQYF
v_call: TRBV30; j_call: TRBJ1-2; clone_size: many; d_call: -; cdr3_nt: TGTGCCTGGAACGGACCGTCTGCCTATGGCTACACCTTC; cdr3_aa: CAWNGPSAYGYTF
v_call: TRBV4-1; j_call: TRBJ2-7; clone_size: few; d_call: TRBD1; cdr3_nt: TGCGCCAGCAGCCGCGGGACAGGGGCCTCCTACGAGCAGTACTTC; cdr3_aa: CASSRGTGASYEQYF
v_call: TRBV18; j_call: TRBJ2-7; clone_size: few; d_call: -; cdr3_nt: TGTGCCAGCTCACCACAGACTAGAACCTACGAGCAGTACTTC; cdr3_aa: CASSPQTRTYEQYF
v_call: TRBV7-3; j_call: TRBJ2-1; clone_size: many; d_call: -; cdr3_nt: TGTGCCAGCAGCTTAACGACTACTGATAGGGGTGAGCAGTTCTTC; cdr3_aa: CASSLTTTDRGEQFF
v_call: TRBV10-1; j_call: TRBJ2-5; clone_size: few; d_call: TRBD2; cdr3_nt: TGCGCCAGCAGTGAGACTAGCGGGATTTCTAAAGAGACCCAGTACTTC; cdr3_aa: CASSETSGISKETQYF
v_call: TRBV5-1; j_call: TRBJ1-1; clone_size: -; d_call: TRBD1; cdr3_nt: TGCGCCAGCAGCACCGACAGGGCTAAGAACACTGAAGCTTTCTTT; cdr3_aa: CASSTDRAKNTEAFF
v_call: TRBV6-1; j_call: TRBJ1-2; clone_size: many; d_call: -; cdr3_nt: TGTGCCAGCAGTGAACCGGGGGGGTCCAGGTATGGCTACACCTTC; cdr3_aa: CASSEPGGSRYGYTF
v_call: TRBV12-3/TRBV12-4; j_call: TRBJ2-1; clone_size: few; d_call: TRBD2; cdr3_nt: TGTGCCAGCAGCCTTAGCGGGCCCTCCTACAATGAGCAGTTCTTC; cdr3_aa: CASSLSGPSYNEQFF
v_call: TRBV28; j_call: TRBJ2-3; clone_size: few; d_call: -; cdr3_nt: TGTGCCAGCAGTAACCTTAACAGGGCCGGAGATACGCAGTATTTT; cdr3_aa: CASSNLNRAGDTQYF
v_call: TRBV7-9; j_call: TRBJ1-2; clone_size: many; d_call: -; cdr3_nt: TGTGCCAGCACCGACACGGGTGCGGATGGCTACACCTTC; cdr3_aa: CASTDTGADGYTF
v_call: TRBV5-4; j_call: TRBJ2-1; clone_size: -; d_call: TRBD2; cdr3_nt: TGTGCCAGCAGCTTGATAAAGGGACTAGCGGACAATGAGCAGTTCTTC; cdr3_aa: CASSLIKGLADNEQFF
v_call: TRBV2; j_call: TRBJ1-5; clone_size: many; d_call: -; cdr3_nt: TGTGCCAGCAGTGAAGCGGGGACCCTCAGGGGACTCAATCAGCCCCAGCATTTT; cdr3_aa: CASSEAGTLRGLNQPQHF
v_call: TRBV11-2; j_call: TRBJ2-5; clone_size: many; d_call: TRBD2; cdr3_nt: TGTGCCAGCAGCTTAGAGGGTCGGCTAGCGGGAGAGACCCAGTACTTC; cdr3_aa: CASSLEGRLAGETQYF
v_call: TRBV29-1; j_call: TRBJ1-2; clone_size: few; d_call: TRBD1; cdr3_nt: TGCAGCGTTGAAGATCTAAGAGGTCAGGGGGGCGGCTACACCTTC; cdr3_aa: CSVEDLRGQGGGYTF
v_call: TRBV27; j_call: TRBJ2-5; clone_size: many; d_call: -; cdr3_nt: TGTGCCAGCAGTCGGACACAGTGGAGTTGGGAGACCCAGTACTTC; cdr3_aa: CASSRTQWSWETQYF
v_call: TRBV11-2; j_call: TRBJ2-7; clone_size: many; d_call: -; cdr3_nt: TGTGCCAGCAGCTTAGGGGTCTCCGACGAGCAGTACTTC; cdr3_aa: CASSLGVSDEQYF
v_call: TRBV9; j_call: TRBJ1-6; clone_size: -; d_call: -; cdr3_nt: TGTGCCAGCAGCCCGTCCGGGCCACATAATTCACCCCTCCACTTT; cdr3_aa: CASSPSGPHNSPLHF
v_call: TRBV3-1; j_call: TRBJ2-5; clone_size: many; d_call: TRBD2; cdr3_nt: TGTGCCAGCAGCCAACAACTAGCGGAGACCCAGTACTTC; cdr3_aa: CASSQQLAETQYF
v_call: TRBV18; j_call: TRBJ2-7; clone_size: -; d_call: TRBD2; cdr3_nt: TGTGCCAGCTCACCCCCGGGAGGGAAGGCCAACGAGCAGTACTTC; cdr3_aa: CASSPPGGKANEQYF
v_call: TRBV3-1; j_call: TRBJ2-1; clone_size: -; d_call: -; cdr3_nt: TGTGCCAGCAGCCAAGTTGCTAGAGGGAGCCCCCTAACAGGTCGGTCCAATGAGCAGTTCTTC; cdr3_aa: CASSQVARGSPLTGRSNEQFF
v_call: TRBV12-3/TRBV12-4; j_call: TRBJ1-1; clone_size: few; d_call: -; cdr3_nt: TGTGCCAGCAGTTACGGTTTTTCGTACACTGAAGCTTTCTTT; cdr3_aa: CASSYGFSYTEAFF
v_call: TRBV6-1; j_call: TRBJ2-3; clone_size: -; d_call: TRBD2; cdr3_nt: TGTGCCAGCCGAGAAGCGGGGGAACAGGGAGATACGCAGTATTTT; cdr3_aa: CASREAGEQGDTQYF
v_call: TRBV30; j_call: TRBJ2-1; clone_size: many; d_call: TRBD2; cdr3_nt: TGTGCCTGGAGTGTACAGAAGCGGGAAAGTGAGCAGTTCTTC; cdr3_aa: CAWSVQKRESEQFF
v_call: TRBV5-1; j_call: TRBJ2-3; clone_size: many; d_call: -; cdr3_nt: TGCGCCAGCAGCTGGGAACTAGTGGCAGATACGCAGTATTTT; cdr3_aa: CASSWELVADTQYF
v_call: TRBV3-1; j_call: TRBJ1-3; clone_size: many; d_call: -; cdr3_nt: TGTGCCAGCGCGAGTCAGGCTTCTGGAAACACCATATATTTT; cdr3_aa: CASASQASGNTIYF
v_call: TRBV2; j_call: TRBJ2-3; clone_size: many; d_call: -; cdr3_nt: TGTGCCAGCAGTGATCAAGGGCGACCAGATACGCAGTATTTT; cdr3_aa: CASSDQGRPDTQYF
v_call: TRBV11-2; j_call: TRBJ2-7; clone_size: many; d_call: -; cdr3_nt: TGTGCCAGCAGCTTACACGGCTACGAGCAGTACTTC; cdr3_aa: CASSLHGYEQYF
v_call: TRBV7-6; j_call: TRBJ2-1; clone_size: many; d_call: -; cdr3_nt: TGTGCCAGCAGCTTGGGCGGCCAGGGGCCCCCGGGGCAGTTCTTC; cdr3_aa: CASSLGGQGPPGQFF
v_call: TRBV19; j_call: TRBJ1-1; clone_size: few; d_call: TRBD1; cdr3_nt: TGTGCCAGTAGTATGGGACAGGGGATGTACACTGAAGCTTTCTTT; cdr3_aa: CASSMGQGMYTEAFF
v_call: TRBV3-1; j_call: TRBJ1-1; clone_size: -; d_call: -; cdr3_nt: TGTGCCAGCAGCCCCCAGGGTTGGGACACTGAAGCTTTCTTT; cdr3_aa: CASSPQGWDTEAFF
v_call: TRBV20-1; j_call: TRBJ2-3; clone_size: -; d_call: TRBD2; cdr3_nt: TGCAGTGCTAGAGATCGGGAGGCAGATACGCAGTATTTT; cdr3_aa: CSARDREADTQYF
v_call: TRBV11-1; j_call: TRBJ2-7; clone_size: many; d_call: -; cdr3_nt: TGTGCCAGCAGCTCCCGAGACTGGAGCTCCTACGAGCAGTACTTC; cdr3_aa: CASSSRDWSSYEQYF
v_call: TRBV28; j_call: TRBJ2-5; clone_size: many; d_call: -; cdr3_nt: TGTGCCAGCAGTTTCGTAGGATTGGAGACCCAGTACTTC; cdr3_aa: CASSFVGLETQYF
v_call: TRBV7-9; j_call: TRBJ2-1; clone_size: few; d_call: -; cdr3_nt: TGTGCCAGCAGCTTCCGAGGGGGCAATGAGCAGTTCTTC; cdr3_aa: CASSFRGGNEQFF
v_call: TRBV29-1; j_call: TRBJ1-5; clone_size: many; d_call: -; cdr3_nt: TGCAGCGTTGGGGCGGCAGGCGTAAATCAGCCCCAGCATTTT; cdr3_aa: CSVGAAGVNQPQHF
v_call: TRBV6-1; j_call: TRBJ1-2; clone_size: -; d_call: -; cdr3_nt: TGTGCCAGCAGTCCCTTCCCCCCTGCCGCCTATGGCTACACCTTC; cdr3_aa: CASSPFPPAAYGYTF
v_call: TRBV28; j_call: TRBJ1-1; clone_size: -; d_call: -; cdr3_nt: TGTGCCAGCAGGGGGGGAGGCCAGGTCACTGAAGCTTTCTTT; cdr3_aa: CASRGGGQVTEAFF
v_call: TRBV28; j_call: TRBJ1-3; clone_size: many; d_call: TRBD1; cdr3_nt: TGTGCCAGCAGTCCCCCGGGACAGGGTTCTGGAAACACCATATATTTT; cdr3_aa: CASSPPGQGSGNTIYF